The entry below gives a single TCR beta chain sequence along with its context. This clone was seen just once. The specificity of this receptor is unknown. One base away there is no much larger clone; base qualities are not given. Per the germline V gene (reference sequence), SEHNR is the CDR1 and FQNEAQ is the CDR2. V and J are truncated by 4 bases and 2 bases respectively, leaving an intervening sequence of 9 bases. The CDR3 goes from the cysteine to the phenylalanine over 13 residues. CDR3 DNA is the only sequence kept; it has 39 bases, read in frame from the first base. The collaborating institutions used their own protocols to collect whole blood in K2EDTA tubes. For TCRbeta analysis, collaborator samples were shipped as frozen whole blood, as isolated PBMCs, or as DNA extracted from either sample type. This record comes from a study of blood T cell repertoires in COVID-19 (dated by TCRdb to the early 2020s). A note on the overall study: The collaborator samples originated in the United States, Italy and Spain and spanned the acute and convalescent phases of COVID-19. The prospective study material was composed of cDNA or gDNA derived from T cells, B-cell-depleted T cells, or PBMCs. Subjects who had been exposed to COVID-19, were actively infected with it, or had recovered from it provided the deeply sampled blood TCRbeta repertoires that made up the dataset. A freely available public database, intended as a resource for researchers studying the immune response to SARS-CoV-2, is where the repertoires were released. Samples were obtained from the ongoing ImmuneRACE study (first 160 participants) and from 950 to 1,500 subjects provided by 6 global collaborators. Nearly every sample came with metadata listing a de-identified subject ID, COVID-19 status, age in years and sex. Where available, HLA class I and class II types were obtained from metadata supplied by the sample provider rather than from assay-based typing.

TCRbeta CDR3 regions were amplified from genomic DNA by means of the immunoSEQ Assay, a bias-controlled multiplex PCR. In the paper's pipeline: Nucleated cell counts per sample were estimated from amplification of reference gene primers within the assay. Sequence reads were collapsed and filtered to measure the absolute abundance of every unique TCRbeta CDR3 rearrangement. For each sample, productive Simpson clonality was calculated as the square root of Simpson's diversity index across productive rearrangements. Not all clones reach the TCRdb copy of this immuneACCESS table, which keeps in-frame sequences only. Checked studies attribute under half of the gap to unresolved V genes and leave the rest unexplained. V and J calls and clone size are as listed in that table; D and trimming were resolved from the DNA. The sample table contains more than 85,000 clones; only one count was recorded for almost 85% of them. The ten largest clones capture 7.5% to 10% of the sample.

On the study overall, not on this receptor specifically: The amount of clinical and demographic metadata varied by source and participant and was provided uncurated.

This sequence originates from a man in his forties or fifties with active or convalescent COVID-19. Sequenced: peripheral blood. Here the chain combines TRBV7-9 and TRBJ2-7, with a weak D call of TRBD1 (6 bases match). The CDR3 region has the sequence CASSSGQPYEQYF. The sequence in DNA is TGTGCCAGCAGCTCTGGACAGCCCTACGAGCAGTACTTC.